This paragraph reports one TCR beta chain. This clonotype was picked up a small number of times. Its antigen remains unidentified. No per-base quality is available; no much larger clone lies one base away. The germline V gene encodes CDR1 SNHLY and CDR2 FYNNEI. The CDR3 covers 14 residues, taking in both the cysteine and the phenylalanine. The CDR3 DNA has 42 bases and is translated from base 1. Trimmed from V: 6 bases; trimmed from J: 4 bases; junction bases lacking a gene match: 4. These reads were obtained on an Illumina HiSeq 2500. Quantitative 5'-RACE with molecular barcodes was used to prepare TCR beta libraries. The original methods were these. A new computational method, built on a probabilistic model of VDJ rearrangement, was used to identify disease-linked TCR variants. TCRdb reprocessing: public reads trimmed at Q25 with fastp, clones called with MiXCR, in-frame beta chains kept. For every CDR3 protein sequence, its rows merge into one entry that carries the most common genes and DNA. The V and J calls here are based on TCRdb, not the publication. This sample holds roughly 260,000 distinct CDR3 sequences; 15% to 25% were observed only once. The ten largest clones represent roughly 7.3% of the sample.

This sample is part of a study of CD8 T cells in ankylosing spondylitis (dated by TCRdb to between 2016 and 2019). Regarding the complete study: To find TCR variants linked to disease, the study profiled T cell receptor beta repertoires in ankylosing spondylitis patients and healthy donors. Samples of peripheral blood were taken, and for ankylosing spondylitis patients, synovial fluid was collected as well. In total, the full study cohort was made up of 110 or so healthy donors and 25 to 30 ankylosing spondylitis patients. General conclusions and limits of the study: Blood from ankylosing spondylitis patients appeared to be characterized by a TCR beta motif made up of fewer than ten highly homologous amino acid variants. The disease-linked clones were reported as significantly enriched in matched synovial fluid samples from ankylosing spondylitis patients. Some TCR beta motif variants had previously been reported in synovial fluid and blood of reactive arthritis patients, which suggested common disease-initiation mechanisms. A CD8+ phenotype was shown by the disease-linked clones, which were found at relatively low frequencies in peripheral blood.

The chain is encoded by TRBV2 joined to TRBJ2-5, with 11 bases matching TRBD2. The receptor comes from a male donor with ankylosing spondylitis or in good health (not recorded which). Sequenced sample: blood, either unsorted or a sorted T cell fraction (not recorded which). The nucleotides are TGTGCCAGCAGGACCGGGACTAGCGGAGAGACCCAGTACTTC. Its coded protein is CASRTGTSGETQYF.